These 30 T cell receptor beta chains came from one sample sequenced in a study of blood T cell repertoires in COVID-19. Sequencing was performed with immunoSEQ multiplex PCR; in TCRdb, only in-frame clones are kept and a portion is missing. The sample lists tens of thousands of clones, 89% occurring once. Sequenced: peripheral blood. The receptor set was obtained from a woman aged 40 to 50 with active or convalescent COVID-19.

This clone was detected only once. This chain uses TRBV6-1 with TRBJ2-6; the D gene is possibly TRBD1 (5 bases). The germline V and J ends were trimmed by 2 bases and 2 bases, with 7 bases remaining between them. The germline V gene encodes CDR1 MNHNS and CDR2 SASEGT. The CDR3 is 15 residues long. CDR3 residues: CASSELGAGANVLTF. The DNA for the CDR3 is TGTGCCAGCAGTGAACTAGGGGCTGGGGCCAACGTCCTGACTTTC.

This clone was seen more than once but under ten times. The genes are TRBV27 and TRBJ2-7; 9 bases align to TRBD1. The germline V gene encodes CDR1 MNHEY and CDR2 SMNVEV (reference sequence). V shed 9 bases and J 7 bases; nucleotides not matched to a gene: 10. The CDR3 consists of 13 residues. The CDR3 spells CASGDRERREQYF. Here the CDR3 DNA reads TGTGCCAGTGGGGACAGGGAACGTCGGGAGCAGTACTTC.

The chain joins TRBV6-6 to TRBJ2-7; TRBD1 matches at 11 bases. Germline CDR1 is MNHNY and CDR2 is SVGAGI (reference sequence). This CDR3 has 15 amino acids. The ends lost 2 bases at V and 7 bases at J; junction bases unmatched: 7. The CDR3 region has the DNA TGTGCCAGCAGTTACGGGACAGGGGGTATGGGGGAGCAGTACTTC. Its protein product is CASSYGTGGMGEQYF.

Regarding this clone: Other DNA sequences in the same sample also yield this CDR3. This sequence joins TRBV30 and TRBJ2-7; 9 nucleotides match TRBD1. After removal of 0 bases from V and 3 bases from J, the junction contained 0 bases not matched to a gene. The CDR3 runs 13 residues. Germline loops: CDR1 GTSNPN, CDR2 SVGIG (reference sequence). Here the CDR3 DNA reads TGTGCCTGGAGTGTGGGACAGGGCTACGAGCAGTACTTC. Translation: CAWSVGQGYEQYF.

CDR3 in DNA: TGTGCCAGCAGCCCCCAGGGCACAGATACGCAGTATTTT. It translates to CASSPQGTDTQYF. The chain carries TRBV13 and TRBJ2-3; D remains ambiguous. This CDR3 comprises 13 residues. Germline CDR1 reads PRHDT; CDR2 reads FYEKMQ (reference sequence). V lost 5 bases and J 1 base, leaving 7 bases between the germline ends.

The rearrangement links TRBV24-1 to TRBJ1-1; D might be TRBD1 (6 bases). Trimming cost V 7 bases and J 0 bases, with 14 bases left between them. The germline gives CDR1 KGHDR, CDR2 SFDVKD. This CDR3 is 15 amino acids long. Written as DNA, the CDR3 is TGTGCCACCAGACCCGACGGGGGGCTGAACACTGAAGCTTTCTTT. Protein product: CATRPDGGLNTEAFF.

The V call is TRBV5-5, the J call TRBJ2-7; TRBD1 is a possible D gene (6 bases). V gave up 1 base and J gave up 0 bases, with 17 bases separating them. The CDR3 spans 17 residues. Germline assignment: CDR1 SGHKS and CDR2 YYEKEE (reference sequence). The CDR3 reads CASSLQYGWDTSYEQYF. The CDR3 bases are TGTGCCAGCAGCTTGCAATATGGGTGGGACACCTCCTACGAGCAGTACTTC.

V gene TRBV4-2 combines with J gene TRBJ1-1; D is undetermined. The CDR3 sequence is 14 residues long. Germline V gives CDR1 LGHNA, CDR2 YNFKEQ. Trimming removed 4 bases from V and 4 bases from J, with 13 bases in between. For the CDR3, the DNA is TGTGCCAGCAGCCCACCGGCGGGTGTCACTGAAGCTTTCTTT. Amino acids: CASSPPAGVTEAFF.

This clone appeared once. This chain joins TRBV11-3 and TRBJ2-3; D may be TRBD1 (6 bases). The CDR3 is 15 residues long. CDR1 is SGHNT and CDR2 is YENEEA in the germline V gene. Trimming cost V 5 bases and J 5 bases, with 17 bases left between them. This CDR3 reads CASSTGSGSEDTQYF. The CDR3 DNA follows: TGTGCCAGCAGCACAGGGTCGGGGAGTGAAGATACGCAGTATTTT. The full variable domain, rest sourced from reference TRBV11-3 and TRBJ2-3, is EAGVVQSPRYKIIEKKQPVAFWCNPISGHNTLYWYLQNLGQGPELLIRYENEEAVDDSQLPKDRFSAERLKGVDSTLKIQPAELGDSAVYLCASSTGSGSEDTQYFGPGTRLTVL.

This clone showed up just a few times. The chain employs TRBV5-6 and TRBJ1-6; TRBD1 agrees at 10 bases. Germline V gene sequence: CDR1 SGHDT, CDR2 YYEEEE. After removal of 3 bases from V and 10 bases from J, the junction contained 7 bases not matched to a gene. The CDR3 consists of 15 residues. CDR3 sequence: CASSSGQGKGSPLHF. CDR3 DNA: TGTGCCAGCAGCTCGGGACAGGGGAAGGGATCACCCCTCCACTTT.

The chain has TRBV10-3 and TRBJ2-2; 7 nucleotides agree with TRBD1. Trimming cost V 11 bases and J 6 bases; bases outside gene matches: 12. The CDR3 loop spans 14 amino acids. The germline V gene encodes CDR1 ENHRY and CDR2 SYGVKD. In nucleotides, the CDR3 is TGTGCCGTCCAGACAGGGTATGACGCCGGGGAGCTGTTTTTT. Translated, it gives CAVQTGYDAGELFF.

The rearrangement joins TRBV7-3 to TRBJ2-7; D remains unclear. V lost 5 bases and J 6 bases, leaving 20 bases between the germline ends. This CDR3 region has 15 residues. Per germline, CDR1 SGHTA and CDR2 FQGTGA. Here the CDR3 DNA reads TGTGCCAGCAGCCCGACATCACTTTCCTTCTCCGAGCAGTACTTC. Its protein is CASSPTSLSFSEQYF.

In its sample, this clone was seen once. The CDR3 nucleotides read TGTGCCAGCAGGGCCTATACGCAGTATTTT. It yields the protein CASRAYTQYF. This rearrangement joins TRBV7-3 to TRBJ2-3; unclear D gene. The CDR3 extends over 10 amino acids. V was trimmed by 6 bases and J by 7 bases, leaving 5 bases between them. Germline assignment: CDR1 SGHTA and CDR2 FQGTGA.

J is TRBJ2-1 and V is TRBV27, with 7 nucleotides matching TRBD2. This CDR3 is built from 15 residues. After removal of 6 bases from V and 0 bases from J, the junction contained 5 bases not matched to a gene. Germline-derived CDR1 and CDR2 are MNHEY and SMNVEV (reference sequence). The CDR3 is CASRTSRSSYNEQFF. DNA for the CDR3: TGTGCCAGCAGGACTAGCCGGAGCTCCTACAATGAGCAGTTCTTC.

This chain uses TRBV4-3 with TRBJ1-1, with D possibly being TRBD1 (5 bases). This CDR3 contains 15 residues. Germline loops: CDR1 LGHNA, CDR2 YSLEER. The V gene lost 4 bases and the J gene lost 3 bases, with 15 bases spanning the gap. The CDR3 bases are TGCGCCAGCAGCCTCTGGCGGGGCCTGGACACTGAAGCTTTCTTT. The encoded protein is CASSLWRGLDTEAFF.

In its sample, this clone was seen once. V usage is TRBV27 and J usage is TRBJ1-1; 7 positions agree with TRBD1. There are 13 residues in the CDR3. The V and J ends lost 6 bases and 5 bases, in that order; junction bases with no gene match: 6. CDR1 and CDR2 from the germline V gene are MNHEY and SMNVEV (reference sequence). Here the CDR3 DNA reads TGTGCCAGCAGAGAGAGGGGGCAAACTGAAGCTTTCTTT. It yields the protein CASRERGQTEAFF.

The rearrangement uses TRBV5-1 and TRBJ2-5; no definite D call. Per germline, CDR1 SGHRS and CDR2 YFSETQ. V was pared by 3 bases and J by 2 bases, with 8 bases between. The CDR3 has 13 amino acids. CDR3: CASSSQDQETQYF. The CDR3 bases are TGCGCCAGCAGCTCGCAGGATCAAGAGACCCAGTACTTC.

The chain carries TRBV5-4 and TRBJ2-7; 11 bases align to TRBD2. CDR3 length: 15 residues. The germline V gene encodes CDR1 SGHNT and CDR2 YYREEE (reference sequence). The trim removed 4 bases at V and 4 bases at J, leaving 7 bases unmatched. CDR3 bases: TGTGCCAGCAGCGCGGGACTAGCGGAAGGTTACGAGCAGTACTTC. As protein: CASSAGLAEGYEQYF. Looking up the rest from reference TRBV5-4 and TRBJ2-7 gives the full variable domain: ETGVTQSPTHLIKTRGQQVTLRCSSQSGHNTVSWYQQALGQGPQFIFQYYREEENGRGNFPPRFSGLQFPNYSSELNVNALELDDSALYLCASSAGLAEGYEQYFGPGTRLTVT.

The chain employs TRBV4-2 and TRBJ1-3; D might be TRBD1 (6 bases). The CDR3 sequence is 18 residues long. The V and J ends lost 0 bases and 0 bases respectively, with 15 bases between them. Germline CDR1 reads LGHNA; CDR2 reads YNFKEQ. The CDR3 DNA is TGTGCCAGCAGCCAAGAGAGTTTCCAGGGGAACTCTGGAAACACCATATATTTT. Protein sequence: CASSQESFQGNSGNTIYF.

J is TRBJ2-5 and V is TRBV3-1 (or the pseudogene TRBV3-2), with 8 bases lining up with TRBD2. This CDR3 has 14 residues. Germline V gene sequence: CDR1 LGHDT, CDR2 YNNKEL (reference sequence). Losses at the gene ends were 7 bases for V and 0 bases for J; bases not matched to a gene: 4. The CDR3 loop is CASTPGGYQETQYF. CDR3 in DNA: TGTGCCAGCACCCCGGGGGGGTACCAAGAGACCCAGTACTTC.

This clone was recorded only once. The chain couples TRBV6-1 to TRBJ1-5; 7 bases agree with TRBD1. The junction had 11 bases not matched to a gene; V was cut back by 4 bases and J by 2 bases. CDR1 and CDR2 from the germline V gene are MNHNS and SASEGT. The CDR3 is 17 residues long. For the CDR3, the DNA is TGTGCCAGCAGTGGACACAGGGGCCAGAGGGGCAATCAGCCCCAGCATTTT. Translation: CASSGHRGQRGNQPQHF.

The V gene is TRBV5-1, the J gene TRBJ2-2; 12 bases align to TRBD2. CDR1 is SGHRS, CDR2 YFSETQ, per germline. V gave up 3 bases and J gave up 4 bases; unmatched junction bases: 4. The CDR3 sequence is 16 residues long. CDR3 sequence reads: CASSSLAGGPTGELFF. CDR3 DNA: TGCGCCAGCAGCTCTCTAGCGGGGGGGCCCACCGGGGAGCTGTTTTTT.

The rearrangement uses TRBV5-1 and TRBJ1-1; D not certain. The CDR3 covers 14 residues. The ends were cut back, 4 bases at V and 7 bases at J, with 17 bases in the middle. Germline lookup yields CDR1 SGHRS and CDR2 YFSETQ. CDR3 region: CASSLSLGQVEAFF. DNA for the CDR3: TGCGCCAGCAGCCTATCCTTAGGCCAGGTTGAAGCTTTCTTT. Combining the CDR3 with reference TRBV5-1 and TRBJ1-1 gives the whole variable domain KAGVTQTPRYLIKTRGQQVTLSCSPISGHRSVSWYQQTPGQGLQFLFEYFSETQRNKGNFPGRFSGRQFSNSRSEMNVSTLELGDSALYLCASSLSLGQVEAFFGQGTRLTVV.

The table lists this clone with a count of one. The DNA of the CDR3 is TGTGCCAGCAGCCAATTTACAGGCCCCACAGATACGCAGTATTTT. Amino acid sequence: CASSQFTGPTDTQYF. The V call is TRBV16, the J call TRBJ2-3, with D maybe TRBD1 (5 bases). The V gene lost 1 base and the J gene lost 2 bases, with 10 bases spanning the gap. Germline-derived CDR1 and CDR2 are KGHSY and FQNENV. The CDR3 consists of 15 residues.

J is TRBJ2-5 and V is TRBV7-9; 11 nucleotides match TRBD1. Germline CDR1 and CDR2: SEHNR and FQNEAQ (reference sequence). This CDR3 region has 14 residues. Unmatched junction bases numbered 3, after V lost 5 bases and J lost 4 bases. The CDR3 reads CASSAGTGGETQYF. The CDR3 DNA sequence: TGTGCCAGCAGCGCAGGGACAGGGGGAGAGACCCAGTACTTC.

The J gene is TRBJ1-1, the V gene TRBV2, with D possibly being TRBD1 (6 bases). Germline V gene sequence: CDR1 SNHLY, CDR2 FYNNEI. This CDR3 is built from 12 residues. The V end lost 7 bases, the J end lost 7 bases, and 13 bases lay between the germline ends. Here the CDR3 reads CASTGGRIEAFF. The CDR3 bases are TGTGCCAGCACCGGGGGGCGTATTGAAGCTTTCTTT.

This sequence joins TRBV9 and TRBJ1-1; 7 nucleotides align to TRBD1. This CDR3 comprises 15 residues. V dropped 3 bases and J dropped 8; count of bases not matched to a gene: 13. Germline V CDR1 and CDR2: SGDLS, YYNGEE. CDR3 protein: CASSGSGGGTAEAFF. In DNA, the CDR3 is TGTGCCAGCAGCGGTAGCGGAGGAGGGACAGCAGAAGCTTTCTTT.

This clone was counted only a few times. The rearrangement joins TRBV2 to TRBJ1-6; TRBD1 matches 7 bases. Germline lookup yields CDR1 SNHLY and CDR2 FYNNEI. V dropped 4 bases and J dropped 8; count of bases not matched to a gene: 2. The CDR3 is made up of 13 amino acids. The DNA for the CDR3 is TGTGCCAGCAGTGGGGACAGAGATTCACCCCTCCACTTT. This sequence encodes CASSGDRDSPLHF. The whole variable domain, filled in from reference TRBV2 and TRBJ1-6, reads EPEVTQTPSHQVTQMGQEVILRCVPISNHLYFYWYRQILGQKVEFLVSFYNNEISEKSEIFDDQFSVERPDGSNFTLKIRSTKLEDSAMYFCASSGDRDSPLHFGNGTRLTVT.

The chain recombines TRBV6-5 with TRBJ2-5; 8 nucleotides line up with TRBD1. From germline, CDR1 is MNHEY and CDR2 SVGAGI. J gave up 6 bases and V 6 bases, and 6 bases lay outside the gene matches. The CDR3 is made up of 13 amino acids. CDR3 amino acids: CASRKDRAKTQYF. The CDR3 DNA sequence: TGTGCCAGCAGAAAGGACAGGGCAAAGACCCAGTACTTC.

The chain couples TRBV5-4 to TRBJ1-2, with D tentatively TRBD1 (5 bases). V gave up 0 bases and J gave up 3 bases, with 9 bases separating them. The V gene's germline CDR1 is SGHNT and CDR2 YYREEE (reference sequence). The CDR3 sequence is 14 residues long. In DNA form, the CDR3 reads TGTGCCAGCAGCTTGGAACTCAGGGACTATGGCTACACCTTC. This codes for CASSLELRDYGYTF.